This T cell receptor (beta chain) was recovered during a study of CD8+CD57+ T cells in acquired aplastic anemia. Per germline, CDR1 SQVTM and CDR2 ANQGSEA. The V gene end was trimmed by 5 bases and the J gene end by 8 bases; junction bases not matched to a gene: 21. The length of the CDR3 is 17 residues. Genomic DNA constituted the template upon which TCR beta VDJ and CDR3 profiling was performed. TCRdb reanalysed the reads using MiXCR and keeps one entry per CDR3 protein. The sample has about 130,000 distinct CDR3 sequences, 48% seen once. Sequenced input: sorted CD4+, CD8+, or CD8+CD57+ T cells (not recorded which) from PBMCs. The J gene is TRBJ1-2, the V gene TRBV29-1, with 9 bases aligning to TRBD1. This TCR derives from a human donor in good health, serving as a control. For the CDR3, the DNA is TGCAGCGTTAGACTATCGGGGACAGGGAAGAGAATCTCGGGCTACACCTTC. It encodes CSVRLSGTGKRISGYTF.